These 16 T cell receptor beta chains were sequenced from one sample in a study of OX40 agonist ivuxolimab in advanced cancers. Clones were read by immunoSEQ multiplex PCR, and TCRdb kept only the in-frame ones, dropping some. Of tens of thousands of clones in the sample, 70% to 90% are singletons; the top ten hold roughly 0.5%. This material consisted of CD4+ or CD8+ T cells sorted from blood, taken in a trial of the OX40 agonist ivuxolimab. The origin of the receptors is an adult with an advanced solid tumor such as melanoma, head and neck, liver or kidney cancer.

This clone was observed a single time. In DNA, the CDR3 is TGTGCCAGTAGTATTTCGGGACCGGGGGGGACCCAGTACTTC. It yields the protein CASSISGPGGTQYF. This sequence joins TRBV19 and TRBJ2-5, with TRBD2 matching 7 bases. This CDR3 contains 14 residues. CDR1 and CDR2 (germline): LNHDA, SQIVND (reference sequence). J was trimmed by 7 bases and V by 3 bases; bases with no gene match: 8.

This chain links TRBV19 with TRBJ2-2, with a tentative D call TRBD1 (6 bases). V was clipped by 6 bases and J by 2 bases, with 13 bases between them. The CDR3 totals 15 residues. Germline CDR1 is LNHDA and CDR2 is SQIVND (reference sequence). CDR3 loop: CASRTQGANTGELFF. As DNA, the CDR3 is TGTGCCAGTAGGACACAGGGCGCCAACACCGGGGAGCTGTTTTTT.

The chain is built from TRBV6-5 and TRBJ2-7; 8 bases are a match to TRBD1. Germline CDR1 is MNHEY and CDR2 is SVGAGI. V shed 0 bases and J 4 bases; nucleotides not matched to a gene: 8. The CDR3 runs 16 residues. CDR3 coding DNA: TGTGCCAGCAGTTACTCGATTTTGGACAGGGTATACGAGCAGTACTTC. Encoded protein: CASSYSILDRVYEQYF.

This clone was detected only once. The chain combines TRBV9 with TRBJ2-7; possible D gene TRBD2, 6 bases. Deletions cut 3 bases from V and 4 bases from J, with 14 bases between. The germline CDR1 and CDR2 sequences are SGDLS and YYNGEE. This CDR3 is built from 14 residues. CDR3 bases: TGTGCCAGCAGCGCCGGGACTGTAAGTTACGAGCAGTACTTC. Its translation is CASSAGTVSYEQYF.

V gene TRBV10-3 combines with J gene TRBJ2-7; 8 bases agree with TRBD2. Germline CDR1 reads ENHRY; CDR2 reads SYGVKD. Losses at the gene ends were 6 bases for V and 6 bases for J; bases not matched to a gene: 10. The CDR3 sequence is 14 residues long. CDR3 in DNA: TGTGCCATCAGGGGAGCGGGAGCCCTCGGCGAGCAGTACTTC. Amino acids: CAIRGAGALGEQYF.

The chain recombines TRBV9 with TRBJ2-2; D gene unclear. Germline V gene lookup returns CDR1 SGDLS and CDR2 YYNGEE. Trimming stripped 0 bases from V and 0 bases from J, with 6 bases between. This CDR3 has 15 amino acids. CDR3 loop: CASSVVQTNTGELFF. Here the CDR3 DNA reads TGTGCCAGCAGCGTAGTCCAGACGAACACCGGGGAGCTGTTTTTT.

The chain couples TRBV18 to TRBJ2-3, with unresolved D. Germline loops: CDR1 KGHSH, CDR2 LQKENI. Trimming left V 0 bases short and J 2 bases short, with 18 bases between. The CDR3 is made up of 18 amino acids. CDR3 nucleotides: TGTGCCAGCTCACCACCGAATAAGGGAATGGATGTCACAGATACGCAGTATTTT. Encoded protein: CASSPPNKGMDVTDTQYF.

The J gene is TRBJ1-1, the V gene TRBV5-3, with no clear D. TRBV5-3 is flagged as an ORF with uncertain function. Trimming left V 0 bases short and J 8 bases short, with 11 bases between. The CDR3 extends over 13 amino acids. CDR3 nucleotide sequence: TGTGCCAGAAGCTTGGAGGAGACACCCGAAGCTTTCTTT. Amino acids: CARSLEETPEAFF.

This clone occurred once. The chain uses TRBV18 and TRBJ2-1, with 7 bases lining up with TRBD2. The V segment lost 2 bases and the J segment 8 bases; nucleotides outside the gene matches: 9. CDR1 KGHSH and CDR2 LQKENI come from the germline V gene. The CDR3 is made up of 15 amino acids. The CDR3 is CASSPLRGTGDEQFF. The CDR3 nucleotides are TGTGCCAGCTCACCATTGCGGGGGACGGGCGATGAGCAGTTCTTC.

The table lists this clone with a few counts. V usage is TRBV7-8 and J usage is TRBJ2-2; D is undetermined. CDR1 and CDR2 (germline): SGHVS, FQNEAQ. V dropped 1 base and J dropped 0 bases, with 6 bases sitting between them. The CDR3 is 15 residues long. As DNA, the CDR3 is TGTGCCAGCAGCTTAGACGTAGCGAACACCGGGGAGCTGTTTTTT. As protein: CASSLDVANTGELFF.

CDR3 sequence: CASSIAGATGELFF. CDR3 DNA sequence: TGTGCCAGTAGTATAGCAGGAGCCACCGGGGAGCTGTTTTTT. The chain uses TRBV19 and TRBJ2-2, with D unclear. The V gene's germline CDR1 is LNHDA and CDR2 SQIVND (reference sequence). The CDR3 consists of 14 residues. The V gene lost 1 base and the J gene lost 4 bases, with 7 bases spanning the gap.

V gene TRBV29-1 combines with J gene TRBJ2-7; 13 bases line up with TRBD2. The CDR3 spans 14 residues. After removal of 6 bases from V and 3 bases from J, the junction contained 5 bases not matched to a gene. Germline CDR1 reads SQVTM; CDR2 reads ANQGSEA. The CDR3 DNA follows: TGCAGCGTGGCGACTAGCGGGAGGATCTACGAGCAGTACTTC. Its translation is CSVATSGRIYEQYF.

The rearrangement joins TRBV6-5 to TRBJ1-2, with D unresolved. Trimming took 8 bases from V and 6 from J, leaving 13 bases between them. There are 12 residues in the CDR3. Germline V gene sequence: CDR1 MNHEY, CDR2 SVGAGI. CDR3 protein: CASEEGYDGYTF. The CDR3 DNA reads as TGTGCCAGCGAGGAAGGGTACGATGGCTACACCTTC.

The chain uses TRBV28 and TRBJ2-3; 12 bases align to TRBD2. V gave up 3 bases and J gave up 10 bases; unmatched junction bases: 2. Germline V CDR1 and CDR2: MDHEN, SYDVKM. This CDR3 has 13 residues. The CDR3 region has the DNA TGTGCCAGCAGTTTGACTAGCGGGAGTCCGCAGTATTTT. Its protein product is CASSLTSGSPQYF.

The CDR3 sequence is CSVGTSGMDTGELFF. In DNA form, the CDR3 reads TGCAGCGTTGGGACTAGCGGGATGGACACCGGGGAGCTGTTTTTT. This chain uses TRBV29-1 with TRBJ2-2, with 12 positions matching TRBD2. Germline CDR1 and CDR2: SQVTM and ANQGSEA. This CDR3 is 15 amino acids long. Losses at the gene ends were 4 bases for V and 3 bases for J; bases not matched to a gene: 3.

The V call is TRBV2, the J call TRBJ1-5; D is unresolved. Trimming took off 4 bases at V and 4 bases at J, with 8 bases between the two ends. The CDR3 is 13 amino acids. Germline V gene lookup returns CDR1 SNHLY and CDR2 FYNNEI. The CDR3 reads CASSVLINQPQHF. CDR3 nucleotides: TGTGCCAGCAGTGTACTGATTAATCAGCCCCAGCATTTT.